This T cell receptor beta chain was sequenced in a study of beta chain features in type 1 diabetes. Remarks on this clone: What it binds is unknown.

Germline assignment: CDR1 ENHRY and CDR2 SYGVKD. This CDR3 has 16 residues. The V end was cut by 0 bases, the J end by 4 bases, with 13 bases between. Overall study results and limits: At VDJ recombination sites, type 1 diabetes patients had fewer insertions and more deleted nucleotides. Among all four CD4+ subsets, Type 1 diabetes patients had TCRB CDR3s that were moderately but significantly shorter. Across patients, naive, central memory and Treg TCRB repertoires exhibited apparently greater similarity than was observed across healthy donors.

Each donor gave one heparinised blood draw averaging roughly 100 mL. Staining for CD45RO/CCR7/CD25/CD127/CD95/CD27 allowed sorting of CD4+ naive, central memory, regulatory and stem cell-like memory cells. The authors reverse transcribed all of the isolated RNA, so sequencing captured expressed TCRB transcripts. Generated by immunoSEQ multiplex PCR, the TCRdb table keeps only in-frame clones and is missing some. The profile shows about 650,000 clones, 9.5% to 15% of them singletons. The clonotype was recovered from a man aged 30-40 years with type 1 diabetes. The material sequenced was naive CD4+ T cells from blood. This chain links TRBV10-3 with TRBJ1-5, with no clear D. The CDR3 loop reads CAISESTGSRNQPQHF. DNA for the CDR3: TGTGCCATCAGTGAGTCGACGGGGAGTAGGAATCAGCCCCAGCATTTT.